These T cell receptor beta chains were read from a single sample in a study of T cell responses to AZD1222 COVID-19 vaccine. Using immunoSEQ multiplex PCR, the repertoire was profiled, and TCRdb retains in-frame clones only, with some absent. The sample consists of about 90,000 clones, 80% to 90% of them appearing once. Sequenced here: peripheral blood, sampled on day 0 of AZD1222 vaccination. These receptors were collected from an adult in good health. The CDR3 runs from the conserved cysteine through the conserved F or W. The D gene is left open where the match is weak. The size of a clone is reported for some rows only, either as once, few or many, or as a class for expanded clones.

j_call cdr3_length d_call clone_size v_call cdr3_nt cdr3_aa
TRBJ2-6 16 TRBD1 . TRBV3-1/TRBV3-2 TGTGCCAGCAGCCAACCTAACAGGGGATGGGCCAACGTCCTGACTTTC CASSQPNRGWANVLTF
TRBJ1-3 16 . . TRBV21-1 TGTGCCAGCAGCAAAGGGCACGGGAGCTCTGGAAACACCATATATTTT CASSKGHGSSGNTIYF
TRBJ2-1 12 TRBD1 few TRBV5-4 TGTGCCAGCAGCGCCTCGGGGACAGGAAAGTTCTTC CASSASGTGKFF
TRBJ1-1 11 . . TRBV20-1 TGCACCACGGGCAGTGGAACTGAAGCTTTCTTT CTTGSGTEAFF
TRBJ1-1 15 TRBD1 . TRBV5-4 TGTGCCAGCAGCCTTACAGGGGTCGTGAACACTGAAGCTTTCTTT CASSLTGVVNTEAFF
TRBJ2-3 17 TRBD2 . TRBV3-1/TRBV3-2 TGTGCCAGCAGCCAAGGGACTAGCGGGAGGAGGACAGATACGCAGTATTTT CASSQGTSGRRTDTQYF
TRBJ2-4 15 . once TRBV5-1 TGCGCCAGCAGCAGCGAAGACATTTCCAAAAACATTCAGTACTTC CASSSEDISKNIQYF
TRBJ2-4 12 . . TRBV12-3/TRBV12-4 TGTGCCAGCAGTTTGGCAGGGAACATTCAGTACTTC CASSLAGNIQYF
TRBJ1-5 16 . . TRBV6-1 TGTGCCAGCAGTGTGGTGTGGGGGGCAACGGAGCAGCCCCAGCATTTT CASSVVWGATEQPQHF
TRBJ1-4 15 . . TRBV7-9 TGTGCCAGCAGCTTATCGTGGGCGCAGCGTGAAAAACTGTTTTTT CASSLSWAQREKLFF
TRBJ2-2 13 . . TRBV28 TGTGCCAGCAGGATCAGAAACACCGGGGAGCTGTTTTTT CASRIRNTGELFF
TRBJ2-7 12 . . TRBV24-1 TGTGCCACCAGTGCGAGGGGCTACGAGCAGTACTTC CATSARGYEQYF
TRBJ1-3 15 TRBD1 . TRBV18 TGTGCCAGCGGGGCAACGACAGGGACTGGAAACACCATATATTTT CASGATTGTGNTIYF
TRBJ1-1 13 . . TRBV6-2/TRBV6-3 TGTGCCAGCACCCCGGGTATGAACACTGAAGCTTTCTTT CASTPGMNTEAFF
TRBJ2-3 15 TRBD1 . TRBV18 TGTGCCAGCTCACCGACCCTGACAGGGATGGATACGCAGTATTTT CASSPTLTGMDTQYF
TRBJ1-1 13 . . TRBV7-3 TGTGCCAGCAGCCCTAAAAAGAACACTGAAGCTTTCTTT CASSPKKNTEAFF
TRBJ2-7 15 TRBD2 . TRBV2 TGTGCCAGCAGTGAAGGTGGTCTAGCGGTTTACGAGCAGTACTTC CASSEGGLAVYEQYF
TRBJ2-3 14 . . TRBV7-9 TGTGCCACCAGAGGGGGGGGCTACACAGATACGCAGTATTTT CATRGGGYTDTQYF
TRBJ1-1 11 . . TRBV6-5 TGTGCCAGCATTCTTGAAACGACCGCTTTCTTT CASILETTAFF
TRBJ2-1 13 . . TRBV2 TGTGCCAGCAGTGCGGGGGACATTAATGAGCAGTTCTTC CASSAGDINEQFF
TRBJ1-1 15 . . TRBV18 TGTGCCAGCTCACCACCGCGGGTGGGGAACACTGAAGCTTTCTTT CASSPPRVGNTEAFF
TRBJ1-4 15 . few TRBV10-3 TGTGCCATCAGTGAGCCGGGAGAGTTTCGGGAAAAACTGTTTTTT CAISEPGEFREKLFF
TRBJ1-4 18 . . TRBV7-8 TGTGCCAGCAGCCCTACCGGAGTGCGGGGCACAACTAATGAAAAACTGTTTTTT CASSPTGVRGTTNEKLFF
TRBJ2-2 15 TRBD2 . TRBV19 TGTGCCAGTACTCAAGGTGGCGGGAGAACCGGGGAGCTGTTTTTT CASTQGGGRTGELFF
TRBJ2-1 15 TRBD2 . TRBV6-5 TGTGCCAGCAGTAAGCGGGAGGACTCCTACAATGAGCAGTTCTTC CASSKREDSYNEQFF
TRBJ1-6 14 . . TRBV9 TGTGCCAGCAGCCCACAGGGTAGGGATTCACCCCTCCACTTT CASSPQGRDSPLHF
TRBJ1-4 14 . once TRBV18 TGTGCCAGCTCACCTACAGCAACTAATGAAAAACTGTTTTTT CASSPTATNEKLFF
TRBJ1-4 14 . . TRBV2 TGTGCCAGCAGTGAAAGCCAAAAGGGGGAAAAACTGTTTTTT CASSESQKGEKLFF
TRBJ1-4 14 . . TRBV7-9 TGTGCCAGCAGCCCCCTCACTTATGAGGAAAAACTGTTTTTT CASSPLTYEEKLFF
TRBJ2-6 17 TRBD1 few TRBV3-1/TRBV3-2 TGTGCCAGCAGCCCACGGACAGGGGGATCCGGGGCCAACGTCCTGACTTTC CASSPRTGGSGANVLTF
TRBJ1-1 15 . . TRBV6-6 TGTGCCAGCAGTTACTCAATAAACAACGACAATATAGCTTTCTTT CASSYSINNDNIAFF
TRBJ1-6 13 . . TRBV9 TGTGCCAGCAGCGTAGATAATAATTCACCCCTCCACTTT CASSVDNNSPLHF
TRBJ1-1 14 . . TRBV6-4 TGTGCCAGCAGTCCGACAAGCGTGAACACTGAAGCTTTCTTT CASSPTSVNTEAFF
TRBJ1-5 16 . . TRBV24-1 TGTGCCACCAGCGGGGGAGGGGGGTACAGCAATCAGCCCCAGCATTTT CATSGGGGYSNQPQHF
TRBJ2-1 15 TRBD2 . TRBV7-9 TGTGCCAGCAGCCCCGCTTGGGGGGGTTGGGATGAGCAGTTCTTC CASSPAWGGWDEQFF
TRBJ1-5 14 . once TRBV19 TGTGCCAGTAAGGAGGGGAACGGCAATCAGCCCCAGCATTTT CASKEGNGNQPQHF
TRBJ1-1 13 . . TRBV18 TGTGCCAGCTCACCTCAGAGAAACACTGAAGCTTTCTTT CASSPQRNTEAFF
TRBJ1-1 15 TRBD1 . TRBV28 TGTGCCAGCAAGGGGGCAGCCGGGGTAAAGGGGGATGCTTTCTTT CASKGAAGVKGDAFF
TRBJ1-6 15 . . TRBV14 TGTGCCAGCAGCCCCGGAGCAGCGGGGGCTTCACCCCTCCACTTT CASSPGAAGASPLHF
TRBJ2-7 17 TRBD2 . TRBV7-6 TGTGCCAGCAGCTTAGCAGGGACTAGCGGGAGGGCCTACGAGCAGTACTTC CASSLAGTSGRAYEQYF
TRBJ2-7 12 . once TRBV9 TGTGCCAGCAGCCGAGGAGTAAACGAGCAGTACTTC CASSRGVNEQYF
TRBJ2-3 14 . . TRBV5-6 TGTGCCAGCAGCTTTGGGCACTACACAGATACGCAGTATTTT CASSFGHYTDTQYF
TRBJ2-7 14 . . TRBV19 TGTGCCAGTAGTACCCCCGAGGGAGTCAACGAGCAGTACTTC CASSTPEGVNEQYF
TRBJ1-5 13 TRBD1 . TRBV15 TGTGCCACGGGGACAGGGAGGAATCAGCCCCAGCATTTT CATGTGRNQPQHF
TRBJ2-3 14 TRBD2 . TRBV29-1 TGCAGCGTTGGGGTAGCGGGTAGCACAGATACGCAGTATTTT CSVGVAGSTDTQYF
TRBJ2-7 16 . . TRBV27 TGTGCCAGCAGTTTATCGCCGGGAACGGGGACCTACGAGCAGTACTTC CASSLSPGTGTYEQYF
TRBJ1-6 15 . . TRBV7-2 TGTGCCAGCATCTGGGTAGAGGGAATGGGCTCACCCCTCCACTTT CASIWVEGMGSPLHF
TRBJ1-2 15 TRBD1 . TRBV9 TGTGCCAGCAGCCTACACCCCACAGGGGACTATGGCTACACCTTC CASSLHPTGDYGYTF
TRBJ2-5 15 TRBD2 . TRBV9 TGTGCCAGCAGCACAAGCGGGGGGGTCCAAGAGACCCAGTACTTC CASSTSGGVQETQYF
TRBJ2-1 16 TRBD2 . TRBV7-2 TGTGCCAGCAGCTCCCTCGGACTAGCGGGAGGCAATGAGCAGTTCTTC CASSSLGLAGGNEQFF
TRBJ2-3 11 . . TRBV19 TGTGCCAGTAGCGAAGGGGATACGCAGTATTTT CASSEGDTQYF
TRBJ2-2 14 . . TRBV15 TGTGCCACCAGTCCTAGCGATCTATCCGGGGAGCTGTTTTTT CATSPSDLSGELFF
TRBJ1-6 16 . . TRBV18 TGTGCCAGCTCACCGAATGCGGGGCGCCTCTCTTCACCCCTCCACTTT CASSPNAGRLSSPLHF
TRBJ2-6 15 . . TRBV19 TGTGCCAGTAGATCCGCGGGCGCGGGGGCCAACGTCCTGACTTTC CASRSAGAGANVLTF
TRBJ2-1 9 . . TRBV20-1 TGCAGTGCTAATCCAGGGCAGTTCTTC CSANPGQFF
TRBJ2-7 17 TRBD1 . TRBV2 TGTGCCAGCAGTGAAACACCGGGACAGGGGGATCCCTACGAGCAGTACTTC CASSETPGQGDPYEQYF
TRBJ1-2 12 . . TRBV6-5 TGTGCCAGCAGTTCCGGGACGTTGGGCTACACCTTC CASSSGTLGYTF
TRBJ2-6 14 . once TRBV7-9 TGTGCCAGCAGCCTTTACTCTGGGGCCAACGTCCTGACTTTC CASSLYSGANVLTF